The sequence of this T cell receptor beta chain was determined in a study of blood T cells in healthy people across ages. Study details: Template switching caught about one barcoded beta molecule for each two T cells.

Alongside a J-beta primer mix, a sample-barcoded 5' primer served in a second PCR lasting about 7 to 11 cycles. TCRdb passed the 5' RACE reads through MiXCR, listing each CDR3 protein once. The sample holds 1.5 million to 2 million distinct CDR3 sequences, 28% seen once. Trimming took 3 bases from V and 9 from J, leaving 19 bases between them. Per germline, CDR1 SGDLS and CDR2 YYNGEE. This CDR3 contains 15 residues. In its sample, this clonotype was seen a few times. Sequencing used blood. The TCR originated in a woman aged 25 to 45 in good health. The chain links TRBV9 to TRBJ2-1; a possible D gene is TRBD2 (6 bases). The CDR3 bases are TGTGCCAGCAGCGCCGCAATGACGGGGGTCGGTGAGCAGTTCTTC. It encodes CASSAAMTGVGEQFF.